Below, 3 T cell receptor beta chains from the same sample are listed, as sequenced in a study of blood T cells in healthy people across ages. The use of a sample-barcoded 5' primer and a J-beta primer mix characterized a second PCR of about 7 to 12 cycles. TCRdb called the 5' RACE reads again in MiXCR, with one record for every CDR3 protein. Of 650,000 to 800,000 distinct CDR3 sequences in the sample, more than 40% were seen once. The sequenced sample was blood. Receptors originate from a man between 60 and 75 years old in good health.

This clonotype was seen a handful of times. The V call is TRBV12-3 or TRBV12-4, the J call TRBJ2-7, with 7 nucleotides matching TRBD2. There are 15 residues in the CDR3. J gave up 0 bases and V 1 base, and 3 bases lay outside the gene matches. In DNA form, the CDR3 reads TGTGCCAGCAGTTTAGGTGCGGGGGTCTCCTACGAGCAGTACTTC. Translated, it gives CASSLGAGVSYEQYF.

The CDR3 spells CASSTMPGQGTDTEAFF. CDR3 sequence (DNA): TGTGCCAGCAGCACCATGCCGGGACAGGGGACGGACACTGAAGCTTTCTTT. The rearrangement joins TRBV21-1 to TRBJ1-1; whether TRBD1, the table's D call, matches the DNA was not checked. TRBV21-1 represents a pseudogene. The CDR3 totals 17 residues.

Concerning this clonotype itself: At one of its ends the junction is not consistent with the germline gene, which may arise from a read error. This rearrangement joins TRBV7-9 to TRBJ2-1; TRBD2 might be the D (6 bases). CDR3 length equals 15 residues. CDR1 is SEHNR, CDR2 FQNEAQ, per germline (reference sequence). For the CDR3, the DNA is TGTGCCAGCAGCTTAGTGACTGGAGGGGCCAATAAGCAGTTCTTC. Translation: CASSLVTGGANKQFF. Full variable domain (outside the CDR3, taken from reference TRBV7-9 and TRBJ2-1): DTGVSQNPRHKITKRGQNVTFRCDPISEHNRLYWYRQTLGQGPEFLTYFQNEAQLEKSRLLSDRFSAERPKGSFSTLEIQRTEQGDSAMYLCASSLVTGGANKQFFGPGTRLTVL.